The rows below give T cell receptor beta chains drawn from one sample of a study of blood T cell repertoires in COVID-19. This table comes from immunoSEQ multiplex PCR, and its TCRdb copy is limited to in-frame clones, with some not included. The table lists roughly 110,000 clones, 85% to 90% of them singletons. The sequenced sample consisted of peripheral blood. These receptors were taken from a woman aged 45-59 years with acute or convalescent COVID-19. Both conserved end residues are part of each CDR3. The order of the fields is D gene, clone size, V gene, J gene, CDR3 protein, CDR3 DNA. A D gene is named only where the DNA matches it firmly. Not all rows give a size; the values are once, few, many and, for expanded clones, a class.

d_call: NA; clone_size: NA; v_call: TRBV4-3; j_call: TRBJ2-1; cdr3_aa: CASSQDSRTKQFF; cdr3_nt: TGCGCCAGCAGCCAAGATAGTCGAACCAAGCAGTTCTTC
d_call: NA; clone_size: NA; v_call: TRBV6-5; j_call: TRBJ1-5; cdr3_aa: CASSISQAQHF; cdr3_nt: TGTGCCAGCAGTATAAGTCAGGCCCAGCATTTT
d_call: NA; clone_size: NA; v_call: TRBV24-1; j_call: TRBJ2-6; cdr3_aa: CATSDPGESPSGANVLTF; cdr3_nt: TGTGCCACCAGTGACCCCGGGGAGAGCCCCTCTGGGGCCAACGTCCTGACTTTC
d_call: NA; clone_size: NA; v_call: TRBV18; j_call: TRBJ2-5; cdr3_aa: CASSPFEIATFGETQYF; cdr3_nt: TGTGCCAGCTCACCGTTTGAAATAGCCACCTTCGGGGAGACCCAGTACTTC
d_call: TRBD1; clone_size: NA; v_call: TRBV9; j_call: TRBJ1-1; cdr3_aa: CASSVGQRTEAFF; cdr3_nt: TGTGCCAGCAGCGTGGGACAGCGTACTGAAGCTTTCTTT
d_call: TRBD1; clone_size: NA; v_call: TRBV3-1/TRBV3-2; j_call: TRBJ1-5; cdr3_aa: CASSQAGTDSNQPQHF; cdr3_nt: TGTGCCAGCAGCCAAGCCGGGACAGATAGCAATCAGCCCCAGCATTTT
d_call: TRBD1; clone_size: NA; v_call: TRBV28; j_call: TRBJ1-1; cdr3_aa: CASSGPGQGRAFF; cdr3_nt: TGTGCCAGCAGTGGTCCGGGACAGGGGAGAGCTTTCTTT
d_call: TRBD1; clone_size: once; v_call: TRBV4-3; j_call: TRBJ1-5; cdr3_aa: CASSPHRGGQPQHF; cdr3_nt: TGCGCCAGCAGCCCTCACAGGGGAGGTCAGCCCCAGCATTTT
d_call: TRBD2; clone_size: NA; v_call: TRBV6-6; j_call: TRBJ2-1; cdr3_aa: CASSYGVAGGLNEQFF; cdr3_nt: TGTGCCAGCAGTTATGGGGTAGCGGGGGGCCTCAATGAGCAGTTCTTC
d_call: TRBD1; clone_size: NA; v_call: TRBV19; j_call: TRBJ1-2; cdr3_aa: CASTHYPDRRRGYTF; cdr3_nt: TGTGCCAGTACCCACTATCCGGACAGGCGACGGGGCTACACCTTC
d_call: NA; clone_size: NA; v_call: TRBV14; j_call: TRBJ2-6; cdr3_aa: CASSHRTSGANVLTF; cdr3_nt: TGTGCCAGCAGCCACCGGACTTCTGGGGCCAACGTCCTGACTTTC
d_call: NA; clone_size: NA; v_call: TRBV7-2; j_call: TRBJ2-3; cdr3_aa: CASSLKLGGLTDTQYF; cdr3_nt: TGTGCCAGCAGCTTAAAATTGGGGGGGCTGACAGATACGCAGTATTTT
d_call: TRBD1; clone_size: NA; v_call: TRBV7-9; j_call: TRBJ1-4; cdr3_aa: CASRLPANRGDEKLFF; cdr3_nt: TGTGCCAGCAGACTACCGGCGAACAGGGGTGATGAAAAACTGTTTTTT
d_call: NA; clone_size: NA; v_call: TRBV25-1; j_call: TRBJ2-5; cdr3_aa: CASSDPRGGKTQYF; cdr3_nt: TGTGCCAGCAGTGATCCGAGGGGCGGGAAGACCCAGTACTTC
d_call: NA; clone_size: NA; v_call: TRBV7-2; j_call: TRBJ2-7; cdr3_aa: CASSLTGYEQYF; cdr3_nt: TGTGCCAGCAGCTTAACAGGCTACGAGCAGTACTTC
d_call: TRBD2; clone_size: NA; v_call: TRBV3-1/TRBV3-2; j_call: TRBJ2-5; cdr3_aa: CVSSQRTRQETQYF; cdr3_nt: TGTGTCAGCAGCCAACGGACTAGACAAGAGACCCAGTACTTC
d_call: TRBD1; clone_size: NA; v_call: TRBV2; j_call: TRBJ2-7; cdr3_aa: CASRRTGTGDHEQYF; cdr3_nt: TGTGCCAGCAGGCGGACCGGGACAGGGGACCACGAGCAGTACTTC
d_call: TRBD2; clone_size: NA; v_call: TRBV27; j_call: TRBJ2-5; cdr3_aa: CASRLAGEIQETQYF; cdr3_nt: TGTGCCAGCAGACTAGCGGGAGAAATTCAAGAGACCCAGTACTTC
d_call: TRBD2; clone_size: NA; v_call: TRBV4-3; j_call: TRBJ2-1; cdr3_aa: CASSQGLAGQLNEQFF; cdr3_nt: TGCGCCAGCAGCCAAGGGCTAGCGGGGCAGCTCAATGAGCAGTTCTTC
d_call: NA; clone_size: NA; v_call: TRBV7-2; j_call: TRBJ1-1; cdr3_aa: CASSLGGPGTEAFF; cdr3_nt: TGTGCCAGCAGCTTAGGGGGGCCGGGAACTGAAGCTTTCTTT
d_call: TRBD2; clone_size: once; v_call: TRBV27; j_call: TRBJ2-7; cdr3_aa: CANHTIRGGQYEQYF; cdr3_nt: TGTGCCAACCATACCATCCGCGGGGGGCAGTACGAGCAGTACTTC
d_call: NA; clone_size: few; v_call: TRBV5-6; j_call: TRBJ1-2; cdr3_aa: CASSPRGGSSLYGYTF; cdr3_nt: TGTGCCAGCAGCCCTCGTGGGGGGTCATCCCTCTATGGCTACACCTTC
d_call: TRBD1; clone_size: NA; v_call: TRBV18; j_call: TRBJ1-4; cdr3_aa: CASSLIMNRGNPNEKLFF; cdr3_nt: TGTGCCAGCTCACTCATAATGAACAGGGGAAACCCTAATGAAAAACTGTTTTTT
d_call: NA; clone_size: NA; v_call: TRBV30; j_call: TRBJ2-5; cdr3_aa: CAWSGPSQETQYF; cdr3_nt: TGTGCCTGGAGTGGTCCGAGTCAAGAGACCCAGTACTTC
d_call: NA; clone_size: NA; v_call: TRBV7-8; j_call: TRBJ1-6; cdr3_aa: CASSLGNQAPLHF; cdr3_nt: TGTGCCAGCAGCTTAGGGAATCAGGCACCCCTCCACTTT
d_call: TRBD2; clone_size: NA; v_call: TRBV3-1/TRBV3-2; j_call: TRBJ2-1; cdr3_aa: CASSHNSGSEQFF; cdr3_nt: TGTGCCAGCAGCCATAATAGCGGGTCTGAGCAGTTCTTC
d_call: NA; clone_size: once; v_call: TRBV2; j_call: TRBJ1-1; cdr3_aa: CASSDPGSYLAAFF; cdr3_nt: TGTGCCAGCAGTGACCCAGGGTCTTACCTCGCGGCTTTCTTT
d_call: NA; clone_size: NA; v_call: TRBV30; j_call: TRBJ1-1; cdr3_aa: CAWSHRLNLPMNTEAFF; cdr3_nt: TGTGCCTGGAGTCACAGGTTAAATTTACCGATGAACACTGAAGCTTTCTTT
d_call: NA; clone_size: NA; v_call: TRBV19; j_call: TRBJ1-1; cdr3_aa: CASSPRLENTEAFF; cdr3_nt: TGTGCCAGTAGCCCCAGGCTCGAGAACACTGAAGCTTTCTTT
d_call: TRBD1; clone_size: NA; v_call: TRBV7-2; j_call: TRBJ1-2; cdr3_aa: CASGQGPGGYGYTF; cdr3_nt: TGTGCCAGCGGACAGGGCCCGGGAGGCTATGGCTACACCTTC
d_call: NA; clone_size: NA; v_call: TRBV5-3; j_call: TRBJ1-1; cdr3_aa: CARGLGQGDDEAFF; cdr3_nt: TGTGCCAGAGGGTTGGGGCAGGGCGACGATGAAGCTTTCTTT
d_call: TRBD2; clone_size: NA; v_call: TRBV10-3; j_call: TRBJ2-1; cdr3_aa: CAISEVAGGYNEQFF; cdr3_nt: TGTGCCATCAGTGAAGTAGCGGGAGGTTACAATGAGCAGTTCTTC
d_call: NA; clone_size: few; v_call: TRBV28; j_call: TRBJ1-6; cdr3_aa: CASSFGGENSPLHF; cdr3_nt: TGTGCCAGCAGTTTCGGGGGGGAAAATTCACCCCTCCACTTT
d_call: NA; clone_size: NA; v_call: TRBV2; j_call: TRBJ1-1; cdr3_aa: CASMAGIPEAFF; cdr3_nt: TGTGCCAGCATGGCAGGCATACCTGAAGCTTTCTTT
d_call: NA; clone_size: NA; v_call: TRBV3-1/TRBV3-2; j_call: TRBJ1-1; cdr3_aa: CAAGGGAIFTEAFF; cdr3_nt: TGTGCCGCCGGAGGGGGGGCGATCTTCACTGAAGCTTTCTTT
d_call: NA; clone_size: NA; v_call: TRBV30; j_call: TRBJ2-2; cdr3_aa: CAYMRQVNTGELFF; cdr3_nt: TGTGCTTATATGAGACAGGTGAACACCGGGGAGCTGTTTTTT
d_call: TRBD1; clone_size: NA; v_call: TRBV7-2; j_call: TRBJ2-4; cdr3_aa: CASSLGGQGVGNIQYF; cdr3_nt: TGTGCCAGCAGCTTAGGAGGACAGGGGGTCGGAAACATTCAGTACTTC
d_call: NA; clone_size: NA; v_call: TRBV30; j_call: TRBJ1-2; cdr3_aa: CAWRGGPGYTF; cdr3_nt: TGTGCCTGGAGGGGGGGGCCTGGCTACACCTTC
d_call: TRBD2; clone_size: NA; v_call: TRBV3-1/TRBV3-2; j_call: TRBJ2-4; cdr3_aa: CASSQVGTSGKSGNIQYF; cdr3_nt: TGTGCCAGCAGCCAAGTTGGGACTAGCGGGAAGAGTGGAAACATTCAGTACTTC
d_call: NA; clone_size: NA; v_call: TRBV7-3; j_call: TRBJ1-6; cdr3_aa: CASSSQGFLSPLHF; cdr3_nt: TGTGCCAGCAGCTCCCAGGGTTTCCTGTCACCCCTCCACTTT
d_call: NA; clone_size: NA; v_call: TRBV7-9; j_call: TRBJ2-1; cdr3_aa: CASSLGSTPDNEQFF; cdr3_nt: TGTGCCAGCAGTTTAGGGAGTACCCCGGACAATGAGCAGTTCTTC
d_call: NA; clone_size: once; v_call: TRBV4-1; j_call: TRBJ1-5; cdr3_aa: CASSQDRQGYIQPQHF; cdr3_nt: TGCGCCAGCAGCCAAGATCGGCAGGGCTACATTCAGCCCCAGCATTTT
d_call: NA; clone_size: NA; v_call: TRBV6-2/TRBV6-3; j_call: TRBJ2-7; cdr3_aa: CASSGGTGLAGRIEQYF; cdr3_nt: TGTGCCAGCAGTGGGGGGACAGGCCTAGCGGGAAGAATCGAGCAGTACTTC
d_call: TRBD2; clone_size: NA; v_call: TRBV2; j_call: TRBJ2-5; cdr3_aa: CASSEVIVAGGLETQYF; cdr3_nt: TGTGCCAGCAGTGAAGTAATAGTAGCGGGGGGTTTGGAGACCCAGTACTTC
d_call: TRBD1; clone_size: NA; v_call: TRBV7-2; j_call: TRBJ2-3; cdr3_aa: CASSLVNDRVTDTQYF; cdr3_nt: TGTGCCAGCAGCTTAGTTAACGACAGGGTTACAGATACGCAGTATTTT
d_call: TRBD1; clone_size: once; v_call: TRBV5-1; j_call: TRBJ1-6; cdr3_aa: CASSLQDRGSPLHF; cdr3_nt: TGCGCCAGCAGCTTGCAGGACAGGGGTTCACCCCTCCACTTT
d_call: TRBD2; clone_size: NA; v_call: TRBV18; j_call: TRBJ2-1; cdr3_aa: CASSPAPVAGLNEQFF; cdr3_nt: TGTGCCAGCTCACCAGCCCCGGTAGCGGGATTAAATGAGCAGTTCTTC
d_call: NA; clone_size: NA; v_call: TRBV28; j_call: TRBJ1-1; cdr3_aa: CASTPSRGFTEAFF; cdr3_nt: TGTGCCAGCACCCCTTCTCGGGGGTTCACTGAAGCTTTCTTT
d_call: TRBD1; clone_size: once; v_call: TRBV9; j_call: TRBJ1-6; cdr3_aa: CASSVQGGLDSPLHF; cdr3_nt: TGTGCCAGCAGCGTCCAAGGGGGCTTGGATTCACCCCTCCACTTT
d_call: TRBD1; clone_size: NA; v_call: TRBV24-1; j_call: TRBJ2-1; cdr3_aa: CATSDEGTGYNEQFF; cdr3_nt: TGTGCCACCAGTGATGAAGGGACAGGTTACAATGAGCAGTTCTTC
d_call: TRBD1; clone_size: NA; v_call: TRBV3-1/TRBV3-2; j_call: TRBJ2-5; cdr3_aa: CASSQDGTAQETQYF; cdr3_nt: TGTGCCAGCAGCCAAGATGGGACAGCACAAGAGACCCAGTACTTC